This T cell receptor beta chain was identified during a study of T cell repertoires in cytomegalovirus infection (dated by TCRdb to 2018 to 2020). Study-wide context: Peptide stimulations targeted recently identified HLA-C-restricted CMV epitopes, whose presentation resists viral immunomodulation, together with well-studied HLA-B-restricted epitopes. Because public TCR beta signatures pointed to carriage of CMV infection together with the matching HLA type, the HLA type of each donor mattered for the analysis. Study-wide findings and limitations: Cumulative frequency of public TCR beta family members discriminated carriers of CMV infection plus the relevant HLA type in this cohort and an independent approximately 360-donor cohort. The ex vivo response was dominated by HLA-C-restricted CMV-specific TCR beta clonotypes, and the single most frequent clonotype in two of eight donors was supplied by these HLA-C-restricted clonotypes.

Data came from an Illumina HiSeq 1500. TCRdb's own reprocessing of the public reads used fastp at Q25 and MiXCR and kept productive beta chains. Identical CDR3 protein sequences are pooled into one entry, listed with their most common genes and DNA. For this sample the table gives about 310,000 distinct CDR3 sequences, of which 25% were detected only once. Together, the top ten hold 13% of the sample. The treatment or condition label of this sample denotes: in vitro stimulation with specific CMV peptide epitopes to enrich CMV-specific T cells. From a lookup of the germline V gene, CDR1 and CDR2 are SGHAT and FQNNGV. Germline trimming: 6 bases from V, 8 bases from J; junction bases outside gene matches: 11. Measured from the cysteine to the phenylalanine, the CDR3 is 15 residues long. Of the read, only the CDR3 DNA is kept; its 45 bases are in frame from base 1. Ten or more counts support this clonotype. The target of this receptor is not known. The sample holds no much larger clone one base away, and base qualities are not on file.

The clonotype was recovered from a human donor in good health (CMV status not recorded). Some clones in this sample may be carry-over from other donors' samples. Here the sequenced sample was cultured PBMCs, taken from culture after CMV antigen stimulation. This sequence uses TRBV11-2 and TRBJ1-4, with TRBD1 matching 8 junction bases. The nucleotide sequence is given as TGTGCCAGCAGTCGAACTCCCAGGGGGCGCGAAAAACTGTTTTTT. Its translation is CASSRTPRGREKLFF.